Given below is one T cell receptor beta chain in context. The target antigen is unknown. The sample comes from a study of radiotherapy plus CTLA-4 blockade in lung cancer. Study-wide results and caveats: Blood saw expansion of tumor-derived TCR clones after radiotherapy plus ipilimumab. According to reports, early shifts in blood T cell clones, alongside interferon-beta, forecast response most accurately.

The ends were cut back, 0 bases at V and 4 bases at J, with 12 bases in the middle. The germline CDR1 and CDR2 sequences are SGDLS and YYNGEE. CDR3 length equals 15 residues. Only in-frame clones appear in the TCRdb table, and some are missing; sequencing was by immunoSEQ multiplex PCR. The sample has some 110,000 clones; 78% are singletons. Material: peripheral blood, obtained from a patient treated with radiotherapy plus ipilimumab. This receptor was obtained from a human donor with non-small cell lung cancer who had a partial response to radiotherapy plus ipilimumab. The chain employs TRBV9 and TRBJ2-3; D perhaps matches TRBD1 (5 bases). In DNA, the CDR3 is TGTGCCAGCAGCGTAGGGGGCGTTCTCCCAGATACGCAGTATTTT. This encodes CASSVGGVLPDTQYF.